A single sample is the source of the 2 T cell receptor delta chains below, sequenced in a study of gamma-delta chains in newborns, infants, children. TCRdb redid clone calling on the reads using CATT. The sample shows about 3,800 delta-chain clones, approximately 2% of them seen only once. Sequenced input: blood. The receptors were sampled from a child who was a newborn, infant or young child, either healthy, febrile or measles-vaccinated (not recorded which).

This chain uses TRDV2 with TRDJ1; 9 positions agree with TRDD3. V was pared by 3 bases and J by 1 base, with 8 bases of the junction left unmatched. Germline V gene data show CDR1 as GEAIGNYY and CDR2 as EKD. The CDR3 is 16 amino acids. The CDR3 is CACDRVLGDVTDKLIF. DNA of the CDR3: TGTGCCTGTGACCGCGTACTGGGGGACGTCACCGATAAACTCATCTTT.

About this clone itself: The junction and the germline gene differ at one end; a read error may be behind it. Different DNA sequences within this sample yield the same CDR3. The V gene is TRDV2, the J gene TRDJ3; TRDD3 agrees at 10 bases. CDR3 size: 17 residues. The V gene's germline CDR1 is GEAIGNYY and CDR2 EKD. The CDR3 region is CACDTLGDTWDTRQMFF. CDR3 bases: TGTGCCTGTGACACCTTGGGGGATACCTGGGACACCCGACAGATGTTCTTC.